This T cell receptor (beta chain) was captured in a study of human T cells and chemical hapten exposure. At least ten counts were recorded for this clonotype. The time point: patch test 1, 2 weeks after DPC sensitization. Indicated treatment: therapeutic diphenylcyclopropenone sensitization with weekly scalp DPC. TCRdb processed the RACE reads anew with MiXCR; each CDR3 protein has one entry. This sample has approximately 100,000 distinct CDR3 sequences; about 10% occur once, and the top ten carry under 4.5%. The V gene's germline CDR1 is SEHNR and CDR2 FQNEAQ (reference sequence). After removal of 5 bases from V and 4 bases from J, the junction contained 11 bases not matched to a gene. The CDR3 is 16 residues long.

The source was whole blood, collected in connection with sensitization to the hapten diphenylcyclopropenone (DPC). The chain uses TRBV7-9 and TRBJ1-3, with 7 nucleotides matching TRBD1. The source of this sequence is a woman in her forties with alopecia areata. Some clones in this sample may be carry-over from other donors' samples. This CDR3 reads CASSPLSGGSGNTIYF. CDR3 DNA sequence: TGTGCCAGCAGCCCTCTGTCAGGGGGATCCGGAAACACCATATATTTT.